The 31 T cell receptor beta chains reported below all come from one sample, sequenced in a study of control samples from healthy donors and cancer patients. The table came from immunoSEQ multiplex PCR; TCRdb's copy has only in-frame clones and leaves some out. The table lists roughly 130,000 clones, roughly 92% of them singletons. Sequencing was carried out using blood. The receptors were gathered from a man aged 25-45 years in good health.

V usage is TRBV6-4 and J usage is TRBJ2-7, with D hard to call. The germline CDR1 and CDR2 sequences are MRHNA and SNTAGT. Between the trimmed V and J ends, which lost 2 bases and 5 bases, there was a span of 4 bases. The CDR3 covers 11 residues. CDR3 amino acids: CASSDGHEQYF. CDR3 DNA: TGTGCCAGCAGTGACGGCCACGAGCAGTACTTC.

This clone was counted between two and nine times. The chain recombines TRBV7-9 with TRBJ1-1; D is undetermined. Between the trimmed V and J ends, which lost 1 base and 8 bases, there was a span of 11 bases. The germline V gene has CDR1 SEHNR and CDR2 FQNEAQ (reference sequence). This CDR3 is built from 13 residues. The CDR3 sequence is CASSLVSKAEAFF. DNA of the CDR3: TGTGCCAGCAGCTTAGTATCAAAAGCCGAAGCTTTCTTT.

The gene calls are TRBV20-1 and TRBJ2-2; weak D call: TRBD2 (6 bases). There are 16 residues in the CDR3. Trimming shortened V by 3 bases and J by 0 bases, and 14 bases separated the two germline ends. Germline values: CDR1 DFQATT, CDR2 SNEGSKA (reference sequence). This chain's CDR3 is CSASRLAKTNTGELFF. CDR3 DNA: TGCAGTGCTAGTCGGCTAGCGAAGACGAACACCGGGGAGCTGTTTTTT.

The CDR3 here is CASSPLRGKEETQYF. As DNA, the CDR3 is TGTGCCAGCAGCCCTTTGCGAGGGAAGGAAGAGACCCAGTACTTC. This rearrangement joins TRBV14 to TRBJ2-5; D may be TRBD2 (5 bases). Per the germline V gene, CDR1 is SGHDN and CDR2 is FVKESK. V lost 4 bases to trimming and J lost 3 bases, with 15 bases between them. The CDR3 is 15 residues long.

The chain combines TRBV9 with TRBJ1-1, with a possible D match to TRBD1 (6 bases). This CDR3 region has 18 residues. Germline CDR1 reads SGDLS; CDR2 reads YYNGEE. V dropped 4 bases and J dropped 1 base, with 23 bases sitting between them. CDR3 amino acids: CASSPPGKGRGGNTEAFF. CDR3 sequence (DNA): TGTGCCAGCAGCCCCCCCGGAAAAGGGCGAGGGGGGAACACTGAAGCTTTCTTT.

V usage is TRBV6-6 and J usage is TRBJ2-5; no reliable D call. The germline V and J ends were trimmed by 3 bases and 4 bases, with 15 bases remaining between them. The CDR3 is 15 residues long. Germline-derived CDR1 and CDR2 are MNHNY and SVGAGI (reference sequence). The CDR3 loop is CASSYSTRKGETQYF. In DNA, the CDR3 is TGTGCCAGCAGTTATTCGACTCGAAAGGGAGAGACCCAGTACTTC.

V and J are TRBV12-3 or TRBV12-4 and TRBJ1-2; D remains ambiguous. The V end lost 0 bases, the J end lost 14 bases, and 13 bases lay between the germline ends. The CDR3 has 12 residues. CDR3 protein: CASSLAPGRPTF. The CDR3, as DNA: TGTGCCAGCAGTTTAGCGCCGGGCCGACCTACCTTC.

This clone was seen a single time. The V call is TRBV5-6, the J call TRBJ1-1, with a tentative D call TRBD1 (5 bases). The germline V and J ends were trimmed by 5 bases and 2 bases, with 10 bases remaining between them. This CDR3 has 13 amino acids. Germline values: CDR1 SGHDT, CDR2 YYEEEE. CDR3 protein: CASSQGLNTEAFF. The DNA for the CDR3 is TGTGCCAGCAGTCAGGGACTCAACACTGAAGCTTTCTTT.

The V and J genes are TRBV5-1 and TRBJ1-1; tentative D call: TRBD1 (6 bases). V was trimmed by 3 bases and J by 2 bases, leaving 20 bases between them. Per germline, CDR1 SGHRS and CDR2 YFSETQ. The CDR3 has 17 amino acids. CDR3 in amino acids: CASSYLPGAGENTEAFF. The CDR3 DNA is TGCGCCAGCAGCTATCTTCCGGGGGCCGGGGAAAACACTGAAGCTTTCTTT.

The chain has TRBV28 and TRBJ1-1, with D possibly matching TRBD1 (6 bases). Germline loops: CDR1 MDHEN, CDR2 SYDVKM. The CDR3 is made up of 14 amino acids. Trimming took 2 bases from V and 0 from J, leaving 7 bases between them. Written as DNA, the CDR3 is TGTGCCAGCAGTTTACACAGGGTGAACACTGAAGCTTTCTTT. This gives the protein CASSLHRVNTEAFF. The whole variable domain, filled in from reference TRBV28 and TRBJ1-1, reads DVKVTQSSRYLVKRTGEKVFLECVQDMDHENMFWYRQDPGLGLRLIYFSYDVKMKEKGDIPEGYSVSREKKERFSLILESASTNQTSMYLCASSLHRVNTEAFFGQGTRLTVV.

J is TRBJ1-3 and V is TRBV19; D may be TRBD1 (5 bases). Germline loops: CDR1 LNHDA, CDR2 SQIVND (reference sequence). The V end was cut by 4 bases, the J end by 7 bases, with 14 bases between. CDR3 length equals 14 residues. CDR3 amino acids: CASSTLRDLNTIYF. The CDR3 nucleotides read TGTGCCAGTAGTACCCTCAGGGATCTGAACACCATATATTTT.

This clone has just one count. The CDR3 spells CASSLGQPTEAFF. The CDR3 coding sequence is TGTGCCAGCAGTTTGGGACAGCCTACTGAAGCTTTCTTT. This chain uses TRBV12-3 or TRBV12-4 with TRBJ1-1; TRBD1 agrees at 7 bases. CDR3 size: 13 residues. J gave up 5 bases and V 3 bases, and 3 bases lay outside the gene matches.

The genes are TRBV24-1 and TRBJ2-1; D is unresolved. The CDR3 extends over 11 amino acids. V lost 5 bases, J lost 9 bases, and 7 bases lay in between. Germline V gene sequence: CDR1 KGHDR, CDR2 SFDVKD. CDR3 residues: CATSVASEQFF. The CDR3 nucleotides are TGTGCCACCAGTGTGGCTAGTGAGCAGTTCTTC.

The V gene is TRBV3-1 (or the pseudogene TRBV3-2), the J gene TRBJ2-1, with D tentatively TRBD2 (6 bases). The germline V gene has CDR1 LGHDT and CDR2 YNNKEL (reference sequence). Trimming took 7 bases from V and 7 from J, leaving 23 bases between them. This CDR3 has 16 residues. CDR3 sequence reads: CASTPDAGGARNEQFF. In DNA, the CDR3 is TGTGCCAGCACTCCCGACGCCGGAGGGGCACGGAATGAGCAGTTCTTC.

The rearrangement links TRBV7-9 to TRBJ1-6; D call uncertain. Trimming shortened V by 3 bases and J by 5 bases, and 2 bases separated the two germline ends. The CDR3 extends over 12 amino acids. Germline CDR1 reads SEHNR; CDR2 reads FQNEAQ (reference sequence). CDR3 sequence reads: CASSFHNSPLHF. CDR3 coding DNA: TGTGCCAGCAGCTTTCATAATTCACCCCTCCACTTT.

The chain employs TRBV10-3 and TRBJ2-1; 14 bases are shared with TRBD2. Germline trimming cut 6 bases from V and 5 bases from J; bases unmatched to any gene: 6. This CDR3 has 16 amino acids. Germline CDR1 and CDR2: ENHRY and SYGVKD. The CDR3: CAIRPGLAGGDNEQFF. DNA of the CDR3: TGTGCCATCAGGCCAGGACTAGCGGGAGGAGACAATGAGCAGTTCTTC.

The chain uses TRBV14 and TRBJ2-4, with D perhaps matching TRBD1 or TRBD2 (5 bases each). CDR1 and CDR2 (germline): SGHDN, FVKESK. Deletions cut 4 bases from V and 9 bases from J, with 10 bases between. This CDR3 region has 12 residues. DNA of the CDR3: TGTGCCAGCAGCCGGGACGTTGGCATTCAGTACTTC. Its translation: CASSRDVGIQYF.

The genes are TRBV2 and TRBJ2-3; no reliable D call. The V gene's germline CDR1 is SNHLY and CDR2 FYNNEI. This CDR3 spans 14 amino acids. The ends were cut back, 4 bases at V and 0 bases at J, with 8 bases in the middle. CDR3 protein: CASSAGLSTDTQYF. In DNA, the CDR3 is TGTGCCAGCAGTGCCGGGTTGAGCACAGATACGCAGTATTTT. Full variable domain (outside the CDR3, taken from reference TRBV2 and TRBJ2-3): EPEVTQTPSHQVTQMGQEVILRCVPISNHLYFYWYRQILGQKVEFLVSFYNNEISEKSEIFDDQFSVERPDGSNFTLKIRSTKLEDSAMYFCASSAGLSTDTQYFGPGTRLTVL.

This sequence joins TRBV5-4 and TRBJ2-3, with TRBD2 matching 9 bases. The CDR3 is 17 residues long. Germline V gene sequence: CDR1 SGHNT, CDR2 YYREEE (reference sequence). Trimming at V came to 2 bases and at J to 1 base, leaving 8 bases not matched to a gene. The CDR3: CASSLGGRAYRTDTQYF. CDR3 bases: TGTGCCAGCAGCTTAGGCGGGAGGGCCTATCGCACAGATACGCAGTATTTT.

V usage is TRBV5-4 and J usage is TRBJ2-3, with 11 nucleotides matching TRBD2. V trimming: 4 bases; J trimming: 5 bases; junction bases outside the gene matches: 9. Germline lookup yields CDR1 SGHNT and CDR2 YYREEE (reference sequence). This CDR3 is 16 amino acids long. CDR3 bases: TGTGCCAGCAGCCTGAGACTAGCGGGGAGTATAGATACGCAGTATTTT. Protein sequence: CASSLRLAGSIDTQYF. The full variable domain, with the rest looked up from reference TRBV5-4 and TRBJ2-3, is ETGVTQSPTHLIKTRGQQVTLRCSSQSGHNTVSWYQQALGQGPQFIFQYYREEENGRGNFPPRFSGLQFPNYSSELNVNALELDDSALYLCASSLRLAGSIDTQYFGPGTRLTVL.

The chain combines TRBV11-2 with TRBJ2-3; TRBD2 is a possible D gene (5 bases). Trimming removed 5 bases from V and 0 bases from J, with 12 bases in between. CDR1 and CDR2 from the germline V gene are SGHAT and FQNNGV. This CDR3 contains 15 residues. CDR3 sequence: CASSLNGGSTDTQYF. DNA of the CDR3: TGTGCCAGCAGCCTAAACGGCGGGAGCACAGATACGCAGTATTTT.

CDR3 DNA sequence: TGTGCCAGCAGTGAATTAACAGGGGCACCTGGAAACACCATATATTTT. It yields the protein CASSELTGAPGNTIYF. The V gene is TRBV6-1, the J gene TRBJ1-3; 7 nucleotides line up with TRBD1. Germline lookup yields CDR1 MNHNS and CDR2 SASEGT. The J segment lost 2 bases and the V segment lost 2 bases, leaving 6 bases of the junction unmatched. The CDR3 sequence is 16 residues long.

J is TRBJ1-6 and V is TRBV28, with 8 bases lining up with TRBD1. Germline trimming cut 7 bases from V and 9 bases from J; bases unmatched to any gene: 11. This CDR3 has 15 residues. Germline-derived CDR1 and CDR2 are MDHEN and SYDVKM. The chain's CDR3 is CASNPAQGALSPLHF. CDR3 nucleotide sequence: TGTGCCAGCAACCCCGCCCAGGGGGCTCTTTCACCCCTCCACTTT.

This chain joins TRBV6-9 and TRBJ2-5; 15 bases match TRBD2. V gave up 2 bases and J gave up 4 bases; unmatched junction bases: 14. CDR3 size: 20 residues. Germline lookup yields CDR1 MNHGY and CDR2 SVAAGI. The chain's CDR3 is CASSYPFGTSGRCSGETQYF. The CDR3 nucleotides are TGTGCCAGCAGTTATCCCTTCGGGACTAGCGGGAGGTGTAGCGGAGAGACCCAGTACTTC.

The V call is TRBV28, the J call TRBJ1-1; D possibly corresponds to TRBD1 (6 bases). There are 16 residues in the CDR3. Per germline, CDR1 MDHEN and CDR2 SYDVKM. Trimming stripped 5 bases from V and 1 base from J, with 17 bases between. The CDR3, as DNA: TGTGCCAGCAGTATCCGGGACAAAAGTCAGAACACTGAAGCTTTCTTT. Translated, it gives CASSIRDKSQNTEAFF. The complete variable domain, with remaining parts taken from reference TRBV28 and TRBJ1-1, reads DVKVTQSSRYLVKRTGEKVFLECVQDMDHENMFWYRQDPGLGLRLIYFSYDVKMKEKGDIPEGYSVSREKKERFSLILESASTNQTSMYLCASSIRDKSQNTEAFFGQGTRLTVV.

CDR3 protein: CASSYRQGTEAFF. CDR3 nucleotides: TGTGCCAGCAGCTACCGACAGGGAACTGAAGCTTTCTTT. The chain is built from TRBV13 and TRBJ1-1; 7 nucleotides agree with TRBD1. V dropped 4 bases and J dropped 5; count of bases not matched to a gene: 4. This CDR3 has 13 residues. Germline assignment: CDR1 PRHDT and CDR2 FYEKMQ (reference sequence).

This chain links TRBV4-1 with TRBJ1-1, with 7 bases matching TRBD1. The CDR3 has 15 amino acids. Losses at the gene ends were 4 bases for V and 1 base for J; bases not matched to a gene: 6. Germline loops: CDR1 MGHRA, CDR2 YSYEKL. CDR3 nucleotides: TGCGCCAGCAGCCGTTGGGGACAGAAGAACACTGAAGCTTTCTTT. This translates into CASSRWGQKNTEAFF.

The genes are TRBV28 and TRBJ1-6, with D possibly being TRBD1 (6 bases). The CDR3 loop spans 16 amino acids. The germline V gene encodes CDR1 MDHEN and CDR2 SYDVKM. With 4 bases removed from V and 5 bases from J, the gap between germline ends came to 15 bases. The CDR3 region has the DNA TGTGCCAGCAGTTCGGAGACCAGGGGAAATAATTCACCCCTCCACTTT. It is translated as CASSSETRGNNSPLHF. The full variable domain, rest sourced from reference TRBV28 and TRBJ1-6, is DVKVTQSSRYLVKRTGEKVFLECVQDMDHENMFWYRQDPGLGLRLIYFSYDVKMKEKGDIPEGYSVSREKKERFSLILESASTNQTSMYLCASSSETRGNNSPLHFGNGTRLTVT.

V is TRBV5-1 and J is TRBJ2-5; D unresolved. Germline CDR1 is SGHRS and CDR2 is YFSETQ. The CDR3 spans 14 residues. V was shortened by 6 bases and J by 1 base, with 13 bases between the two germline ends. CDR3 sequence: CASNISPIQETQYF. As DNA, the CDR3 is TGCGCCAGCAATATCAGTCCGATCCAAGAGACCCAGTACTTC.

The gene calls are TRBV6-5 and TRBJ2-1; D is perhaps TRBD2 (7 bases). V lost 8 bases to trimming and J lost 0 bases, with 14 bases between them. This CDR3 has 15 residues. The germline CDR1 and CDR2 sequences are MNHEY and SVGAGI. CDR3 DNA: TGTGCCAGCGGCCACGCGGGGGCCTCCTACAATGAGCAGTTCTTC. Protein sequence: CASGHAGASYNEQFF.

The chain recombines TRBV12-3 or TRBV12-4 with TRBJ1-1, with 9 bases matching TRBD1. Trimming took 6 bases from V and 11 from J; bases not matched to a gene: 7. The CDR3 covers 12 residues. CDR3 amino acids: CASRGDRELAFF. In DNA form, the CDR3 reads TGTGCCAGCAGGGGGGACAGGGAATTGGCTTTCTTT.